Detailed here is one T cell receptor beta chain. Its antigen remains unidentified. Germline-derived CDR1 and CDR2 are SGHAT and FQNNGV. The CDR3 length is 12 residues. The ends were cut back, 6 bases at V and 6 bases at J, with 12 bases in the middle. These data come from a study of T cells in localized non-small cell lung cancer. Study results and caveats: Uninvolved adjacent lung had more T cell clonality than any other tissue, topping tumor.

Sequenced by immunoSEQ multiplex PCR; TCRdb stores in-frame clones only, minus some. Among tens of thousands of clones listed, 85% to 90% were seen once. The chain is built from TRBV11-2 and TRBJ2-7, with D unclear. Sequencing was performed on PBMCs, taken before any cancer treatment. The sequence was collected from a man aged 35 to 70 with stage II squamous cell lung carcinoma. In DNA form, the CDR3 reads TGTGCCAGCAGTGATACAAGGGTCGAGCAGTACTTC. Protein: CASSDTRVEQYF.